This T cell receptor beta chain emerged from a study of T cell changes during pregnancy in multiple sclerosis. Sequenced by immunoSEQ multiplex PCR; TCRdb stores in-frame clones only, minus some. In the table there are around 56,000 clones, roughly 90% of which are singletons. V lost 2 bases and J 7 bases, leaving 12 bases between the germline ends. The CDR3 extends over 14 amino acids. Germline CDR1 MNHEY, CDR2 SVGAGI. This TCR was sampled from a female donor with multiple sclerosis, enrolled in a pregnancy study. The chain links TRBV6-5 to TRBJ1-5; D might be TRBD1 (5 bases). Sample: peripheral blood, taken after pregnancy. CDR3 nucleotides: TGTGCCAGCAGTTACACGCAGGGCAGGCAGCCCCAGCATTTT. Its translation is CASSYTQGRQPQHF.